The 10 T cell receptor beta chains in this list originate from one sample, sequenced in a study of early T cells in non-severe SARS-CoV-2 infection (dated by TCRdb to the early 2020s). The receptor library was made with 5' RACE. This sample was sequenced with a NextSeq 500. The public sequencing data were trimmed at Q25 with fastp and processed into clonotypes with MiXCR by TCRdb, which kept only in-frame beta chains. Entries are consolidated by CDR3 protein sequence, retaining the most common genes and DNA. Recorded for this sample are tens of thousands of distinct CDR3 sequences; around 9.3% of them occurred a single time. The leading ten clones occupy about 20% of the sample. Sequenced sample: whole blood. Source of these receptors: an adult who was a healthcare worker with PCR-confirmed SARS-CoV-2 infection or an uninfected control (not recorded which).

V and J are TRBV12-3 or TRBV12-4 and TRBJ1-1; D perhaps matches TRBD1 (5 bases). With 7 bases removed from V and 10 bases from J, the gap between germline ends came to 16 bases. The CDR3 totals 12 residues. The CDR3 region is CASMVGVGGAFF. As DNA, the CDR3 is TGTGCCAGCATGGTCGGTGTGGGGGGAGCTTTCTTT.

The chain recombines TRBV29-1 with TRBJ2-3; D is unresolved. Per germline, CDR1 SQVTM and CDR2 ANQGSEA. The length of the CDR3 is 12 residues. Trimming cost V 8 bases and J 4 bases, with 13 bases left between them. CDR3 nucleotide sequence: TGCAGCACAAACTGGGTCCCAGATACGCAGTATTTT. Its translation is CSTNWVPDTQYF.

This clonotype was observed many times. The gene calls are TRBV20-1 and TRBJ2-3; 8 positions agree with TRBD2. CDR1 is DFQATT, CDR2 SNEGSKA, per germline (reference sequence). The CDR3 runs to 14 residues. CDR3 sequence reads: CSPEAGGSTDTQYF. CDR3 in DNA: TGCAGCCCGGAGGCGGGGGGTAGCACAGATACGCAGTATTTT.

In this sample, this clonotype turned up a few times. V is TRBV20-1 and J is TRBJ2-3; TRBD2 matches 7 bases. Germline CDR1 and CDR2: DFQATT and SNEGSKA (reference sequence). V gave up 2 bases and J gave up 4 bases; unmatched junction bases: 6. This CDR3 is built from 14 residues. This CDR3 reads CSARLTSSADTQYF. In DNA, the CDR3 is TGCAGTGCTAGACTGACTAGCTCAGCAGATACGCAGTATTTT.

This chain links TRBV12-3 or TRBV12-4 with TRBJ2-1; 11 nucleotides match TRBD1. J gave up 8 bases and V 3 bases, and 6 bases lay outside the gene matches. CDR3 size: 15 residues. The CDR3 coding sequence is TGTGCCAGCAGTTTCGTCGGGACAGGGGGAGATGAGCAGTTCTTC. Translating it yields CASSFVGTGGDEQFF.

This clonotype has a handful of counts. The chain combines TRBV6-6 with TRBJ1-1; 8 bases fit TRBD1. V was pared by 5 bases and J by 1 base, with 6 bases of the junction left unmatched. From germline, CDR1 is MNHNY and CDR2 SVGAGI (reference sequence). This CDR3 comprises 15 residues. CDR3 DNA: TGTGCCAGCAGTCGAGTAACAGGGGGGAACACTGAAGCTTTCTTT. It specifies CASSRVTGGNTEAFF.

This clonotype was seen a handful of times. The chain carries TRBV7-6 and TRBJ2-7; D could derive from TRBD1 or TRBD2 (5 bases each). V was clipped by 4 bases and J by 1 base, with 11 bases between them. The CDR3 spans 14 residues. Germline values: CDR1 SGHVS, CDR2 FNYEAQ. This CDR3 reads CASSWDASSYEQYF. The CDR3 region has the DNA TGTGCCAGCAGCTGGGACGCGTCTTCCTACGAGCAGTACTTC.

The table lists this clonotype with a few counts. The rearrangement uses TRBV5-6 and TRBJ1-1; unclear D gene. The V end was cut by 4 bases, the J end by 5 bases, with 12 bases between. Germline loops: CDR1 SGHDT, CDR2 YYEEEE. This CDR3 has 13 amino acids. The CDR3 region is CASSRQVWTEAFF. Here the CDR3 DNA reads TGTGCCAGCAGCAGGCAGGTTTGGACTGAAGCTTTCTTT.

Only a few counts were recorded for this clonotype. The chain carries TRBV11-2 and TRBJ2-3; D is uncertain. CDR1 is SGHAT and CDR2 is FQNNGV in the germline V gene. There are 17 residues in the CDR3. V lost 4 bases to trimming and J lost 1 base, with 18 bases between them. CDR3 loop: CASSSPGPSVGTDTQYF. CDR3 nucleotide sequence: TGTGCCAGCAGCTCCCCCGGACCAAGCGTAGGCACAGATACGCAGTATTTT.

The chain links TRBV5-1 to TRBJ2-7; TRBD1 matches at 7 bases. This CDR3 is built from 15 residues. Germline loops: CDR1 SGHRS, CDR2 YFSETQ. V gave up 0 bases and J gave up 3 bases; unmatched junction bases: 6. CDR3 coding DNA: TGCGCCAGCAGCTTGGTCGGAGGACAGGACTACGAGCAGTACTTC. Translation gives CASSLVGGQDYEQYF.